The subject of this entry is one T cell receptor beta chain. At least ten counts were recorded for this clonotype. This receptor's antigen is unknown. Base qualities are not at hand, and no much larger clone is one base apart. The TCR beta CDR3 regions were amplified from the RNA transcripts. The first round of RT-PCR for the TCR CDR3 was performed with the HTBI primer set and the Qiagen OneStep RT-PCR kit. Libraries were constructed in a second round of multiplex PCR, after which size selection and purification were performed. Libraries were sequenced paired-end with 100 bp reads on an Illumina HiSeq2000. Processing in the source paper ran as follows. SOAPnuke was used to process the raw data, throwing out any read that contained adapters or uncalled bases, had a mean Phred below 15, or lacked an exact constant-primer or identifier match. High-quality paired reads were merged with COPE v1.2.5, and unique nucleotide sequences were defined as clonotypes. MiTCR v1.1 was used to align the clonotypes against IMGT TRBV, TRBD and TRBJ reference segments. Analysis was restricted to V-J combinations with a frequency above 0.0001, which covered 98% to 99.2% of repertoires. A TCS score was defined as the ratio of F50 (clonal expansion) to E x V (chaos), with BLOSUM62-based TCRdist applied between CDR3 peptides within each V-J. Welch's t-statistics and random forest reduced fewer than 600 V-J features to roughly 13, which were used in a naive Bayes classifier (R e1071). The public reads were reprocessed in TCRdb via fastp at Q25 and MiXCR, keeping in-frame beta chains. One record per CDR3 amino acid sequence lists the most common genes and DNA. The V and J calls, along with clone size, are taken from TCRdb and not from the paper's own processing. The sample has under 650,000 distinct CDR3 sequences on record, 15% to 20% of them singletons. The ten largest clonotypes hold over 3.5% of the sample.

This sample was included in a study of T cells in Graves' hyperthyroidism and ophthalmopathy (dated by TCRdb to the late 2010s). Background for the entire study: Peripheral blood samples were taken at initial diagnosis, before any treatment was given. To identify TCR V-J signatures that set the groups apart, the researchers used a discovery cohort of 100 patients, made up of roughly 40 with Graves' ophthalmopathy and 57 with stable Graves' hyperthyroidism. Prospective prediction of ophthalmopathy was tested in an independent validation cohort of 18 to 20 hyperthyroidism patients and some 17 patients who later progressed to ophthalmopathy. The approximately 100 discovery patients were randomly split 7:3 into training and test sets. Thyroid tissue and blood T-cell repertoires from about 6 Graves' hyperthyroidism patients were also compared in the study. Once sampling was done, hyperthyroidism patients were given methimazole at a starting dose of 30 mg daily, whereas ophthalmopathy patients were given high-dose intravenous methylprednisolone. The paper reports TCR Vbeta CDR3 sequencing of 140 or so peripheral blood samples: 43 ophthalmopathy, roughly 80 hyperthyroidism and around 17 progressor patients. What the study reported, not specific to this receptor: Sample size was not statistically predetermined, and investigators were not blinded to group allocation. Most expanded thyroid clonotypes (frequency above 0.001) were also detected in blood, a finding suggesting that blood repertoires may reflect thyroid immune responses. A model built on a 13 V-J signature distinguished ophthalmopathy from stable hyperthyroidism, reaching around 88% sensitivity and around 82% specificity in cross-validation and 80%/75% in testing. During validation, the model predicted progression to ophthalmopathy a median of roughly 7.1 months ahead of onset, with 60% to 71% sensitivity and under 85% specificity.

A patient counted as having stable Graves' hyperthyroidism if no progression to ophthalmopathy occurred over 18 months of follow-up. The hyperthyroidism patients were between 18 and 65 years old and newly diagnosed, with a disease duration of less than 2 months. The study excluded patients with uncontrolled infections, other autoimmune diseases, pregnancy or lactation. Diagnoses were established on the basis of clinical symptoms, serum thyroxine and TRAb, thyroid ultrasound, and orbital computed tomography. PBMCs were separated from 10 ml of fresh peripheral blood using Ficoll-Paque density gradient centrifugation. Total RNA was extracted using Trizol reagent, and RNA quality was assessed on an Agilent 2100 Bioanalyzer. The CDR3 has 16 amino acids, counting the end cysteine and phenylalanine. Only CDR3 DNA remains: 48 bases, in frame from the first base. Clipping removes 8 bases from V and 5 bases from J, with 14 as the unmatched junction base count. The germline V gene encodes CDR1 SNHLY and CDR2 FYNNEI.

Specimen: blood. The TCR sequence derives from a young woman with Graves' hyperthyroidism. The sequence joins TRBV2 to TRBJ2-1, and 8 junctional nucleotides match TRBD1. The sequenced DNA: TGTGCCAGCTACGGGTGGGGGACAGGACTAAACAATGAGCAGTTCTTC. It specifies CASYGWGTGLNNEQFF.